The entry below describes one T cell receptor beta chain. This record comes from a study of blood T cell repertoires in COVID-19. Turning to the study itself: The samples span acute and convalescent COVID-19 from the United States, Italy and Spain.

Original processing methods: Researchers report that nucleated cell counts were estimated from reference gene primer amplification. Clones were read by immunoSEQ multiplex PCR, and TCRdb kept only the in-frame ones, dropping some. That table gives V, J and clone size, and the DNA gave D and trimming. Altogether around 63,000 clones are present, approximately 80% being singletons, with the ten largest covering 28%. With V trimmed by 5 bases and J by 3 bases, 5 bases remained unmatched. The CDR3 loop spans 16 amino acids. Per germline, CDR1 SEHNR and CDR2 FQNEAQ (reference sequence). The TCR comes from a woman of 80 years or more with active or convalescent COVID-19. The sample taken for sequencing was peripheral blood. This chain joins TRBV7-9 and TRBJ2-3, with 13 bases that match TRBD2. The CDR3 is CASSERLAGGTDTQYF. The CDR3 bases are TGTGCCAGCAGCGAACGACTAGCGGGGGGTACAGATACGCAGTATTTT.